This TCR beta chain was found in a study of T cell clonotyping in hematopoietic cell transplantation. Whole-study findings and limits: Recipient TCR diversity dropped after transplant; expanded clonotypes rose from day 30 to 180.

Sequencing used immunoSEQ multiplex PCR; TCRdb keeps in-frame clones, though not all of them. Altogether some 3,000 clones are present, approximately 80% being singletons, with the ten largest covering roughly 6%. Recipients were bled about 28 days pretransplant and at posttransplant days 30, 100, 180. As to this clone: The antigen remains unidentified.

The receptor was derived from a male patient between 60 and 69 years old who had an allogeneic stem cell transplant, so T cells may come from the graft donor. Some clones in this sample may be carry-over from other donors' samples. The sequences come from peripheral blood mononuclear cells, collected 30 days after allogeneic stem cell transplant.

The DNA for the CDR3 is TGTGCCAGCAGTCCTCAACCGGGACAGGGCACCGGGGAGCTGTTTTTT. Its protein is CASSPQPGQGTGELFF. J is TRBJ2-2 and V is TRBV28; the match to TRBD1 covers 9 bases. CDR1 and CDR2 from the germline V gene are MDHEN and SYDVKM. The J segment lost 4 bases and the V segment lost 5 bases, leaving 8 bases of the junction unmatched. The CDR3 covers 16 residues.